This T cell receptor beta chain was sequenced for a study of T cell repertoires in cytomegalovirus infection. Study at large: Through public TCR beta signatures, both CMV infection and matching HLA type were indicated. Study-wide results and caveats: Clonotype analysis showed dominance of the ex vivo response by HLA-C-restricted CMV-specific TCR beta clonotypes.

Trimming removed 8 bases from V and 4 bases from J; junction bases left unmatched: 11. The length of the CDR3 is 15 residues. Germline CDR1 MNHGY, CDR2 SVAAGI. TCRdb independently ran MiXCR on the reads; one entry per CDR3 protein. The data hold about 890,000 distinct CDR3 sequences, with roughly 30% observed a single time. Only a few counts were recorded for this clonotype. Its antigen is not identified. The source material was cultured CD8+ T cells from PBMCs, sampled from culture after CMV antigen stimulation. This clonotype was obtained from a human donor in good health (CMV status not recorded). Some clones in this sample may be carry-over from other donors' samples. The chain uses TRBV6-9 and TRBJ2-3; the match to TRBD2 covers 8 bases. The CDR3: CASPDGRGVPDTQYF. CDR3 bases: TGTGCCAGCCCCGACGGGCGGGGGGTCCCAGATACGCAGTATTTT.